What follows describes a single TCR beta chain. MiXCR, run by TCRdb on the RACE reads, gives a single entry per CDR3 protein. The sample lists 330,000 or so distinct CDR3 sequences; about 6% were seen once. Germline loops: CDR1 SQVTM, CDR2 ANQGSEA. The length of the CDR3 is 14 residues. Trimming took 5 bases from V and 4 from J; bases not matched to a gene: 10. The record originates from a study of human T cells and chemical hapten exposure. Study in general: Minor volume differences among pooled libraries chiefly drove per-sample TCR yield variation.

Time point given: patch test 2, 6 weeks after DPC sensitization. Treatment specified: therapeutic diphenylcyclopropenone sensitization with weekly scalp DPC. Sequenced here: whole blood, sampled in connection with sensitization to the hapten diphenylcyclopropenone (DPC). The genes are TRBV29-1 and TRBJ1-1; 7 bases map to TRBD1. This TCR was sampled from a woman under 30 with alopecia areata. Some clones in this sample may be carry-over from other donors' samples. CDR3 nucleotide sequence: TGCAGCGTTTCGACAGGGATGGGGGGCACTGAAGCTTTCTTT. Its protein is CSVSTGMGGTEAFF.